This record concerns one T cell receptor beta chain sequence. The sample comes from a study of blood T cell repertoires in COVID-19. The overall study: The cDNA or gDNA used as material had been derived from T cells, B-cell-depleted T cells, or PBMCs.

CDR1 SGHTA and CDR2 FQGTGA come from the germline V gene. There are 16 residues in the CDR3. Trimming took 2 bases from V and 6 from J; bases not matched to a gene: 6. As processed by the authors: Estimated nucleated cell counts came from reference gene primer amplification. Repertoires were generated with immunoSEQ multiplex PCR, while TCRdb's copy carries only in-frame clones and drops some. V and J calls and clone size are as listed in that table; D and trimming were resolved from the DNA. The sample lists 200,000 or so clones, 85% to 90% occurring once. The chain carries TRBV7-3 and TRBJ2-2; TRBD2 agrees at 10 bases. The sequenced material came from peripheral blood. The origin of this receptor is a woman aged 45 to 65 with acute or convalescent COVID-19. CDR3 coding DNA: TGTGCCAGCAGCTTATTGAGCGGGGGGGCAGCCGGGGAGCTGTTTTTT. This translates into CASSLLSGGAAGELFF.